Listed below are T cell receptor beta chains from one sample, sequenced in a study of T cell responses to AZD1222 COVID-19 vaccine. Data came from immunoSEQ multiplex PCR; TCRdb stores just in-frame clones and leaves some out. The sample lists about 140,000 clones; roughly nine tenths were seen once. Material: peripheral blood, obtained on day 0 of AZD1222 vaccination. The source of these receptors is an adult in good health. CDR3s include the opening cysteine and the closing phenylalanine or tryptophan. Fields, in order: D gene, clone size, V gene, J gene, CDR3 protein, CDR3 DNA. D genes are given only for firm matches. The listing skips clone size in some rows; elsewhere it reads once, few, many or a size class.

NA	NA	TRBV6-1	TRBJ1-5	CASSEGWGRKSSNQPQHF	TGTGCCAGCAGTGAAGGGTGGGGGAGGAAGTCTAGCAATCAGCCCCAGCATTTT
NA	NA	TRBV27	TRBJ1-1	CASSWVRSTEAFF	TGTGCCAGCAGTTGGGTCCGAAGCACTGAAGCTTTCTTT
TRBD2	once	TRBV24-1	TRBJ2-1	CATSEGGTSGYNEQFF	TGTGCCACCAGTGAGGGCGGGACTAGCGGTTACAATGAGCAGTTCTTC
NA	NA	TRBV18	TRBJ1-4	CASSPGLNEKLFF	TGTGCCAGCTCCCCCGGGCTAAATGAAAAACTGTTTTTT
NA	NA	TRBV28	TRBJ1-2	CASSLPTQGTSNYGYTF	TGTGCCAGCAGTCTCCCGACTCAGGGGACTTCTAACTATGGCTACACCTTC
NA	NA	TRBV25-1	TRBJ1-1	CASSESIGATEAFF	TGTGCCAGCAGTGAGTCTATAGGGGCCACTGAAGCTTTCTTT
NA	NA	TRBV24-1	TRBJ2-5	CATSVGSGLGETQYF	TGTGCCACCAGTGTTGGGTCCGGATTGGGAGAGACCCAGTACTTC
NA	NA	TRBV5-4	TRBJ2-7	CASSLGNSRSYEQYF	TGTGCCAGCAGCTTGGGAAATAGCCGGTCCTACGAGCAGTACTTC
NA	NA	TRBV10-3	TRBJ1-1	CAISDLGNTEAFF	TGTGCCATCAGTGACCTGGGGAACACTGAAGCTTTCTTT
NA	NA	TRBV27	TRBJ1-5	CASSSRRGQGNQPQHF	TGTGCCAGCAGTTCCCGCCGGGGGCAGGGGAATCAGCCCCAGCATTTT
NA	NA	TRBV28	TRBJ2-7	CASRPSGRGYEQYF	TGTGCCAGCAGGCCATCGGGACGGGGCTACGAGCAGTACTTC
NA	NA	TRBV11-2	TRBJ1-6	CASSSLPWITLGRTSPLHF	TGTGCCAGCAGCTCCCTCCCGTGGATCACCTTGGGCAGGACTTCACCCCTCCACTTT
TRBD2	NA	TRBV5-1	TRBJ2-3	CASSGIGTSSDTQYF	TGCGCCAGCAGCGGGATCGGGACTAGCTCAGATACGCAGTATTTT
NA	NA	TRBV14	TRBJ1-3	CASSPGVKSGNTIYF	TGTGCCAGCAGCCCGGGGGTTAAATCCGGAAACACCATATATTTT
NA	NA	TRBV1	TRBJ2-1	CTSSRTTSWPGGYNEQFF	TGCACCAGCAGCCGAACGACCTCCTGGCCGGGAGGTTACAATGAGCAGTTCTTC
NA	NA	TRBV6-5	TRBJ1-5	CASSWGPVNQPQHF	TGTGCCAGCAGTTGGGGCCCTGTAAATCAGCCCCAGCATTTT
NA	NA	TRBV29-1	TRBJ1-2	CSVTQGLRGYTF	TGCAGCGTAACTCAGGGTCTAAGAGGCTACACCTTC
TRBD1	NA	TRBV27	TRBJ1-6	CASSPPQGTGWNSPLHF	TGTGCCAGCAGTCCGCCGCAAGGGACAGGGTGGAATTCACCCCTCCACTTT
NA	NA	TRBV2	TRBJ1-5	CASSELYSNQPQHF	TGTGCCAGCAGTGAACTGTATAGCAATCAGCCCCAGCATTTT
TRBD1	once	TRBV11-3	TRBJ2-2	CASSFDRGRTGELFF	TGTGCCAGCAGCTTCGACAGGGGGCGGACCGGGGAGCTGTTTTTT
NA	NA	TRBV6-6	TRBJ1-2	CASTGSSDGYTF	TGTGCCAGTACAGGGTCTTCGGATGGCTACACCTTC
NA	NA	TRBV27	TRBJ1-2	CASSTSPGNYGYTF	TGTGCCAGCAGTACCTCTCCGGGCAACTATGGCTACACCTTC
NA	NA	TRBV28	TRBJ1-2	CASGTGQRNYGYTF	TGTGCCAGCGGTACAGGGCAACGCAACTATGGCTACACCTTC
TRBD2	NA	TRBV7-8	TRBJ2-7	CASSSWTSGNYEQYF	TGTGCCAGCAGCTCGTGGACTAGCGGAAACTACGAGCAGTACTTC
NA	NA	TRBV11-1	TRBJ1-4	CASSLGPPMHEKLFF	TGTGCCAGCAGCTTGGGACCCCCAATGCATGAAAAACTGTTTTTT
TRBD1	once	TRBV7-8	TRBJ1-2	CASSVRGAGTGGYTF	TGTGCCAGCAGCGTTAGAGGGGCGGGGACAGGTGGCTACACCTTC
NA	NA	TRBV6-5	TRBJ1-4	CASSYVGREKLFF	TGTGCCAGCAGTTACGTTGGTCGGGAAAAACTGTTTTTT
TRBD1	NA	TRBV6-5	TRBJ1-2	CASSSQDRPSYGYTF	TGTGCCAGCAGTTCGCAGGACAGGCCTTCCTATGGCTACACCTTC
NA	once	TRBV9	TRBJ1-5	CASSRSWDQPQHF	TGTGCCAGCAGCCGATCCTGGGATCAGCCCCAGCATTTT
TRBD2	NA	TRBV2	TRBJ2-4	CASRTSGGAAKNIQYF	TGTGCCAGCAGAACTAGCGGGGGGGCGGCCAAAAACATTCAGTACTTC
NA	NA	TRBV6-2/TRBV6-3	TRBJ1-5	CASSYLRGGSNQPQHF	TGTGCCAGCAGTTACCTTAGAGGTGGCTCCAATCAGCCCCAGCATTTT
NA	NA	TRBV2	TRBJ2-7	CASSEGQALKKYF	TGTGCCAGCAGTGAAGGTCAGGCCCTTAAAAAGTACTTC
NA	NA	TRBV12-3/TRBV12-4	TRBJ1-1	CASRYTAEAFF	TGTGCCAGCAGATACACCGCTGAAGCTTTCTTT
NA	once	TRBV5-5	TRBJ1-1	CASSLVGPIEAFF	TGTGCCAGCAGCTTGGTGGGGCCTATTGAAGCTTTCTTT
NA	NA	TRBV12-5	TRBJ2-3	CASSPRNTDTQYF	TGTGCTAGTAGTCCGCGGAACACAGATACGCAGTATTTT
NA	NA	TRBV5-1	TRBJ2-3	CASSLSAGTPFAYF	TGCGCCAGCAGCCTATCAGCCGGGACCCCCTTCGCGTATTTT
NA	NA	TRBV28	TRBJ1-4	CASSSDTYAEKLFF	TGTGCCAGCAGTTCGGACACCTATGCCGAAAAACTGTTTTTT
TRBD1	NA	TRBV6-5	TRBJ1-5	CATRGGGSNQPQHF	TGTGCCACCAGGGGGGGAGGGAGCAATCAGCCCCAGCATTTT
NA	NA	TRBV19	TRBJ1-2	CASSRDWRSGYTF	TGTGCCAGTAGTAGGGACTGGCGTAGTGGCTACACCTTC
TRBD1	NA	TRBV7-6	TRBJ1-2	CASSLAPGTGDYGYTF	TGTGCCAGCAGCTTAGCACCCGGGACAGGGGATTATGGCTACACCTTC
NA	NA	TRBV7-2	TRBJ2-1	CASSQRGPSYNEQFF	TGTGCCAGCAGCCAACGGGGGCCCTCCTACAATGAGCAGTTCTTC
NA	NA	TRBV7-9	TRBJ1-1	CASSERSVPPGAEAFF	TGTGCCAGCAGCGAGAGATCCGTACCCCCTGGCGCTGAAGCTTTCTTT
NA	NA	TRBV7-9	TRBJ1-3	CASSPPWGSGNTIYF	TGTGCCAGCAGCCCCCCCTGGGGTTCTGGAAACACCATATATTTT
NA	NA	TRBV3-1/TRBV3-2	TRBJ1-2	CASSQGRVYGYTF	TGTGCCAGCAGCCAAGGTAGGGTCTATGGCTACACCTTC
TRBD1	NA	TRBV3-1/TRBV3-2	TRBJ1-2	CASSQLGQTYGYTF	TGTGCCAGCAGCCAGCTGGGACAGACATATGGCTACACCTTC
NA	NA	TRBV19	TRBJ1-1	CASSIQVRRSGEAFF	TGTGCCAGTAGTATTCAGGTCCGTCGGTCGGGTGAAGCTTTCTTT
TRBD1	NA	TRBV5-4	TRBJ1-2	CASSSGQGAFINYGYTF	TGTGCCAGCAGCTCGGGACAGGGGGCTTTCATTAACTATGGCTACACCTTC